This entry describes one TCR beta chain. This record comes from a study of blood T cell repertoires in COVID-19. Per germline, CDR1 KGHDR and CDR2 SFDVKD. The CDR3 runs 16 residues. V shed 4 bases, J shed 4 bases, and the junction held 9 bases outside the gene matches. TCRdb's table, derived via immunoSEQ multiplex PCR, lists solely in-frame clones and lacks some. This sample has 200,000 to 250,000 clones, with about 89% found just once. This TCR derives from a middle-aged woman with acute or convalescent COVID-19. The sample taken for sequencing was peripheral blood. The chain has TRBV24-1 and TRBJ2-1; TRBD1 matches 7 bases. The CDR3 spells CATSDPRQGGYNEQFF. The CDR3 coding sequence is TGTGCCACCAGTGACCCCAGACAGGGCGGTTACAATGAGCAGTTCTTC.